This T cell receptor (beta chain) was identified during a study of T cell responses to AZD1222 COVID-19 vaccine. Study observations and caveats: Females outnumbered males among donors, who were mostly white British; clonal diversity was possibly underestimated.

Profiling relied on immunoSEQ multiplex PCR, and the TCRdb table lists in-frame clones only, not all of them. This table holds 150,000 or so clones, just over 90% found once. Of note for this clone: Its antigen is currently unknown.

The sequenced sample was peripheral blood, obtained on day 0 of AZD1222 vaccination. The TCR originated in an adult in good health.

The CDR3 protein is CASRQGSGNTIYF. The DNA of the CDR3 is TGTGCCAGCAGACAGGGCTCTGGAAACACCATATATTTT. The V call is TRBV6-5, the J call TRBJ1-3; a possible D gene is TRBD1 (6 bases). The CDR3 loop spans 13 amino acids. Trimming took off 6 bases at V and 0 bases at J, with 6 bases between the two ends. Germline lookup yields CDR1 MNHEY and CDR2 SVGAGI.